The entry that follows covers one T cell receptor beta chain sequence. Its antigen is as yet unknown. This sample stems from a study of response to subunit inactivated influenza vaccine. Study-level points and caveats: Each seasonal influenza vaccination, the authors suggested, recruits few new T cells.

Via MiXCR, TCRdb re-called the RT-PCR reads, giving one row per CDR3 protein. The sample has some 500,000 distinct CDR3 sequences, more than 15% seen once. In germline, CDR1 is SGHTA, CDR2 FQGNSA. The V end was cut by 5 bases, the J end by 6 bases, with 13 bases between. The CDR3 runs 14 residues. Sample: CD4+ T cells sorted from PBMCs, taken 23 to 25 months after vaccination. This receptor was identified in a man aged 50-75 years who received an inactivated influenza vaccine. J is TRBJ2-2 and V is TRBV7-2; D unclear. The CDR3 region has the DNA TGTGCCAGCAGCACGAGTTTGATAGCCGGGGAGCTGTTTTTT. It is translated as CASSTSLIAGELFF.